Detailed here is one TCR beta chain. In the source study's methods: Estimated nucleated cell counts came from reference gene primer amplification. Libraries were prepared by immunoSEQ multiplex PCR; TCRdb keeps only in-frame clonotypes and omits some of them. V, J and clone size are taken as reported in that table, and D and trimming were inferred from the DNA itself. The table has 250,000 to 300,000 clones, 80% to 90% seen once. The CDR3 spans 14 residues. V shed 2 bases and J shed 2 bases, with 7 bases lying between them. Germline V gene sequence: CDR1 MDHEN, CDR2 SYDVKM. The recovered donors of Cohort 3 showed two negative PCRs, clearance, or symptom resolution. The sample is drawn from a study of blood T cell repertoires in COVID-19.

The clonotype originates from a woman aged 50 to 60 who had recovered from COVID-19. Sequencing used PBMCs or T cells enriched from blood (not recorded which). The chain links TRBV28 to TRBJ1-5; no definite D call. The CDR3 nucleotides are TGTGCCAGCAGTTTACCGGGTGGCAATCAGCCCCAGCATTTT. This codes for CASSLPGGNQPQHF.